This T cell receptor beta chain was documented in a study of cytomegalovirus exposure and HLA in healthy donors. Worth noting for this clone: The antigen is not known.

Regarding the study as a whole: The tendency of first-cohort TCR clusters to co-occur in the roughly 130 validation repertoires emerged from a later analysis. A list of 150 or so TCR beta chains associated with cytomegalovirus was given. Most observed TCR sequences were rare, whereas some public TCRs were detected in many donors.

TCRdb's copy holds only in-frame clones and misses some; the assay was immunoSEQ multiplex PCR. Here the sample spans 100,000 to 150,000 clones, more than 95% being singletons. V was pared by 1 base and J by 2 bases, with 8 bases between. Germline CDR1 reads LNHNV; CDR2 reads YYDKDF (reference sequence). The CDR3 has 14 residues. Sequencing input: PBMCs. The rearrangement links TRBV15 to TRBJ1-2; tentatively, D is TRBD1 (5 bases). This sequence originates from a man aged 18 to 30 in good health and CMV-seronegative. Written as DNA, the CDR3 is TGTGCCACCAGCAGAGGCAGGGCAAACTATGGCTACACCTTC. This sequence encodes CATSRGRANYGYTF.